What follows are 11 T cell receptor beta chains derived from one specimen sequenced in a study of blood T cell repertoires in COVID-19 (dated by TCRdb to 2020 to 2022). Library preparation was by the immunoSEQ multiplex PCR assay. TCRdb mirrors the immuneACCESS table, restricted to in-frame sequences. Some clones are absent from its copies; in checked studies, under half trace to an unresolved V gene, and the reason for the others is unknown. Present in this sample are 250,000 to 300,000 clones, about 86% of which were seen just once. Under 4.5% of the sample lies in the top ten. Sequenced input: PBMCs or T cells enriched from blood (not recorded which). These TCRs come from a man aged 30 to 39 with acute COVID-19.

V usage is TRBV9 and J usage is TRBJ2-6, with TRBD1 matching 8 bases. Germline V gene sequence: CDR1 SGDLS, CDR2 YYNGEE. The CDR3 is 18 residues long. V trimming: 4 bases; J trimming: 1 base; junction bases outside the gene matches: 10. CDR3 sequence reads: CASSSRRGQVSGANVLTF. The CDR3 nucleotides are TGTGCCAGCAGCTCCCGCAGGGGGCAGGTTTCTGGGGCCAACGTCCTGACTTTC.

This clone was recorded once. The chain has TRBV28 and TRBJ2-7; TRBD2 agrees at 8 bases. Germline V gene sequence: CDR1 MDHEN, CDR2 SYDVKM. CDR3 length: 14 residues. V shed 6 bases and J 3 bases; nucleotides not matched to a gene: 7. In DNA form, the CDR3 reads TGTGCCAGCAGGCCAACTAGCGGACGCTACGAGCAGTACGTC. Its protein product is CASRPTSGRYEQYV.

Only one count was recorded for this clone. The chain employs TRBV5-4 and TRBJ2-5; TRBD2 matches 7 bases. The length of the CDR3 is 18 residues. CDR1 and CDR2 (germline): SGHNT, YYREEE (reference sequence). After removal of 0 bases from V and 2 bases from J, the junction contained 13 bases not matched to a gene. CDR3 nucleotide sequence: TGTGCCAGCAGCTTGGCCAAGGTGCGGGGGTCCAAACAAGAGACCCAGTACTTC. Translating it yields CASSLAKVRGSKQETQYF.

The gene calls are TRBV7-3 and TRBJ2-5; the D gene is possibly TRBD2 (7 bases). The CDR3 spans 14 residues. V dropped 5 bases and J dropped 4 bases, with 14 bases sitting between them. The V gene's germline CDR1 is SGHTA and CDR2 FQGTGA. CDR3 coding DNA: TGTGCCAGCAGCCCCCGTGGGGGGGCAGAGACCCAGTACTTC. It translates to CASSPRGGAETQYF.

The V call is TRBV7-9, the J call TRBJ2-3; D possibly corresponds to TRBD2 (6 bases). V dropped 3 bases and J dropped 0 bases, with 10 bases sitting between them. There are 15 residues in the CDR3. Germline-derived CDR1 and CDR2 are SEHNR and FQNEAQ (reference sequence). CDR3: CASSFQRVSTDTQYF. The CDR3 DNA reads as TGTGCCAGCAGCTTTCAGCGGGTTAGCACAGATACGCAGTATTTT.

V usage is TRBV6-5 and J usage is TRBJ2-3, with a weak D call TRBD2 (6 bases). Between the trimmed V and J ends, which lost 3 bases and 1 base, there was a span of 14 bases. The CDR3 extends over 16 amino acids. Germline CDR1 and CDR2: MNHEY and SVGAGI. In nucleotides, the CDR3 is TGTGCCAGCAGTTATTATGGCGGAGGGGGCACAGATACGCAGTATTTT. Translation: CASSYYGGGGTDTQYF.

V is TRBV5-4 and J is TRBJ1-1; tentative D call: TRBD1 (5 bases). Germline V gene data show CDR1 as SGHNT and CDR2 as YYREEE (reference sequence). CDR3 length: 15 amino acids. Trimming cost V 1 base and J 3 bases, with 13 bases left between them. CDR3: CASSLFVRADTEAFF. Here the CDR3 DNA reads TGTGCCAGCAGCTTGTTTGTCAGGGCAGACACTGAAGCTTTCTTT. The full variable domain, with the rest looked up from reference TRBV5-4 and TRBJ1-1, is ETGVTQSPTHLIKTRGQQVTLRCSSQSGHNTVSWYQQALGQGPQFIFQYYREEENGRGNFPPRFSGLQFPNYSSELNVNALELDDSALYLCASSLFVRADTEAFFGQGTRLTVV.

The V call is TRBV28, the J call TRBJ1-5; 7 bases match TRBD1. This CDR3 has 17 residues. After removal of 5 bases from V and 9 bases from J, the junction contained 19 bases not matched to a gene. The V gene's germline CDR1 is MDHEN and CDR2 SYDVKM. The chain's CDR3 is CASSPTGATSTPWPQHF. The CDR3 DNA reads TGTGCCAGCAGTCCAACAGGGGCCACGTCGACACCCTGGCCCCAGCATTTT.

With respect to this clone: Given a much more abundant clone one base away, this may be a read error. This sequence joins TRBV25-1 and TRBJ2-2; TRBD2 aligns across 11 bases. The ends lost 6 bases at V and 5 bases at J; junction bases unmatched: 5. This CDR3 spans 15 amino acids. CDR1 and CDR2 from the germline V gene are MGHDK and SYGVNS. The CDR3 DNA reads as TGTGCCAGCAGCGATAGCGGGAGGGTTACCGGGGAGCTGTTTTTT. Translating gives CASSDSGRVTGELFF.

This chain's CDR3 is CASSQENRLNEQFF. The CDR3 nucleotides read TGCGCCAGCAGCCAAGAAAATAGACTGAATGAGCAGTTCTTC. The gene calls are TRBV4-1 and TRBJ2-1, with no clear D. The CDR3 is 14 residues long. Trimming took 0 bases from V and 7 from J, leaving 10 bases between them. CDR1 is MGHRA, CDR2 YSYEKL, per germline.

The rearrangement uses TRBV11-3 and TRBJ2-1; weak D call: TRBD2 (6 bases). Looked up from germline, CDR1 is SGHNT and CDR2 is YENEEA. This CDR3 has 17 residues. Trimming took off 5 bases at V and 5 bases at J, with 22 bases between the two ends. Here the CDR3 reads CASSNLDRWDLHNEQFF. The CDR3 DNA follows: TGTGCCAGCAGCAACTTAGATCGGTGGGACTTACACAATGAGCAGTTCTTC.